A single TCR beta chain is shown here with its context. Its cognate antigen is unknown. This sample is drawn from a study of Ad26.COV2.S vaccination and SARS-CoV-2 variants. The wider study: Participants got Ad26.COV2.S intramuscularly, once or twice 56 days apart.

Broader study findings: People given the vaccine had a wider spike-specific TCR breadth than placebo recipients did. Analytic work on TCR breadth and depth might have understated the full extent of total T cell responses.

V was clipped by 10 bases and J by 8 bases, with 11 bases between them. The length of the CDR3 is 11 residues. Germline CDR1 reads SGHTA; CDR2 reads FQGNSA. Regarding treatment: 19 received Ad26.COV2.S at low or high dose, single or two shots; roughly 5 received placebo; per-sample allocation not given. Following the first vaccine or placebo injection, samples were taken on day 63. Aged 18-55 years, donor was enrolled in Boston in the early 2020s. The method was immunoSEQ multiplex PCR; TCRdb's version includes in-frame clones alone and lacks a portion of them. Of around 400,000 clones listed, around 89% were seen once; the top ten hold around 1.9%.

This TCR came from a person between 18 and 65 years old who received the Ad26.COV2.S COVID-19 vaccine or a placebo. V gene TRBV7-2 combines with J gene TRBJ2-2, with D unclear. The sample in question was peripheral blood, obtained in a trial of Ad26.COV2.S vaccine versus placebo. The CDR3 protein is CAIRIGGELFF. The CDR3 DNA reads TGTGCCATCAGGATCGGGGGGGAGCTGTTTTTT.